One and the same sample provided the 5 T cell receptor beta chains below, sequenced in a study of radiation and T cells in renal cell carcinoma. TCRdb keeps only in-frame clones here, not all; method: immunoSEQ multiplex PCR. This table holds approximately 150,000 clones, 75% to 90% found once. Time point here: blood 4 weeks post-SBRT, at nephrectomy. The treatment is: 15 Gy SBRT to primary tumor, nephrectomy 4 weeks later. Source: blood, taken from a patient whose treatment included radiotherapy and nephrectomy. These receptors all stem from a woman in her forties or fifties with renal cell carcinoma.

The chain carries TRBV10-3 and TRBJ2-5; perhaps TRBD1 as D (6 bases). Trimming cost V 9 bases and J 1 base, with 9 bases left between them. The CDR3 loop spans 12 amino acids. Per the germline V gene, CDR1 is ENHRY and CDR2 is SYGVKD. CDR3 region: CAISTGQETQYF. For the CDR3, the DNA is TGTGCCATATCGACAGGCCAAGAGACCCAGTACTTC.

This clone was recorded only once. The chain's CDR3 is CASSPLATGFEQYF. The CDR3 nucleotides are TGTGCCAGTAGTCCCTTGGCGACAGGGTTCGAGCAGTACTTC. This chain joins TRBV19 and TRBJ2-7, with 7 positions matching TRBD1. CDR3 size: 14 residues. V lost 5 bases to trimming and J lost 6 bases; unmatched junction nucleotides: 10. The germline V gene encodes CDR1 LNHDA and CDR2 SQIVND (reference sequence).

J is TRBJ2-2 and V is TRBV6-6; TRBD1 agrees at 9 bases. J was trimmed by 7 bases and V by 5 bases; bases with no gene match: 8. The CDR3 sequence is 15 residues long. The V gene's germline CDR1 is MNHNY and CDR2 SVGAGI (reference sequence). For the CDR3, the DNA is TGTGCCAGCAGTCCCACAGGGGGCTTTGACGGGGAGCTGTTTTTT. Residues: CASSPTGGFDGELFF.

The gene calls are TRBV7-8 and TRBJ1-2; TRBD1 might be the D (6 bases). The V gene lost 2 bases and the J gene lost 2 bases, with 21 bases spanning the gap. Germline values: CDR1 SGHVS, CDR2 FQNEAQ. The CDR3 is 18 residues long. In DNA form, the CDR3 reads TGTGCCAGCAGCTTAAGTTCTCGGGGGCAGAGTGTAAACTATGGCTACACCTTC. Encoded protein: CASSLSSRGQSVNYGYTF. Drawing the rest from reference TRBV7-8 and TRBJ1-2, the complete variable domain is GAGVSQSPRYKVAKRGQDVALRCDPISGHVSLFWYQQALGQGPEFLTYFQNEAQLDKSGLPSDRFFAERPEGSVSTLKIQRTQQEDSAVYLCASSLSSRGQSVNYGYTFGSGTRLTVV.

The CDR3, as DNA: TGTGCCAGCAGCTTGGGAGACAGGGGGATCTACGAGCAGTACTTC. Protein sequence: CASSLGDRGIYEQYF. The genes are TRBV5-5 and TRBJ2-7, with TRBD1 matching over 9 bases. Trimming removed 0 bases from V and 3 bases from J; junction bases left unmatched: 4. Germline CDR1 reads SGHKS; CDR2 reads YYEKEE (reference sequence). This CDR3 has 15 amino acids.